A selection of T cell receptor beta chains follows, all from one sample in a study of OX40 agonist ivuxolimab in advanced cancers. Sequenced by immunoSEQ multiplex PCR; TCRdb stores in-frame clones only, minus some. Of approximately 77,000 clones in the sample, around four fifths are singletons; the top ten hold 1.5% to 2%. Material: CD4+ or CD8+ T cells sorted from blood, obtained in a trial of the OX40 agonist ivuxolimab. These TCRs come from an adult with an advanced solid tumor such as melanoma, head and neck, liver or kidney cancer. Both conserved end residues are part of each CDR3. The D gene is left open where the match is weak. Where a row states a size, it is once, few, many or the class of an expanded clone; other rows omit it.

>TRBJ1-1|TRBV7-3|NA|TRBD1
CASSSTGGGNTEAFF
TGTGCCAGCAGCTCGACAGGGGGAGGGAACACTGAAGCTTTCTTT
>TRBJ2-3|TRBV5-1|NA|TRBD2
CASSPGGTSGLTDTQYF
TGCGCCAGCAGCCCGGGAGGGACTAGCGGCCTCACAGATACGCAGTATTTT
>TRBJ2-3|TRBV11-2|NA|NA
CASSLVAGAVNTQYF
TGTGCCAGCAGCTTAGTCGCGGGGGCGGTGAATACGCAGTATTTT
>TRBJ1-5|TRBV19|once|NA
CASSIQRVGNQPQHF
TGTGCCAGTAGTATACAGAGGGTTGGCAATCAGCCCCAGCATTTT
>TRBJ1-2|TRBV5-4|NA|TRBD1
CASSRNRGGYGYTF
TGTGCCAGCAGCAGGAACAGGGGTGGTTATGGCTACACCTTC
>TRBJ1-2|TRBV7-8|once|TRBD1
CASSLLQGGYGYTF
TGTGCCAGCAGCTTACTACAGGGGGGCTATGGCTACACCTTC
>TRBJ1-1|TRBV11-2|NA|NA
CASSPQPTYTEAFF
TGTGCCAGCAGCCCCCAACCTACATACACTGAAGCTTTCTTT
>TRBJ1-1|TRBV7-2|NA|NA
CASSFVGGDTEAFF
TGTGCCAGCAGTTTCGTTGGGGGGGACACTGAAGCTTTCTTT
>TRBJ2-5|TRBV7-8|NA|NA
CASSPRTGTQYF
TGTGCCAGCAGCCCACGGACTGGGACCCAGTACTTC
>TRBJ2-7|TRBV30|NA|NA
CAWRQGGTSYEQYF
TGTGCCTGGAGGCAGGGGGGGACCTCCTACGAGCAGTACTTC
>TRBJ2-2|TRBV4-1|NA|TRBD1
CASSQGQGAGGELFF
TGCGCCAGCAGCCAGGGACAGGGGGCCGGCGGGGAGCTGTTTTTT
>TRBJ2-1|TRBV18|NA|TRBD1
CASTFLGTGLNEQFF
TGTGCCAGCACCTTCCTCGGGACAGGCCTCAATGAGCAGTTCTTC
>TRBJ2-2|TRBV14|NA|NA
CASSQDIQGGELFF
TGTGCCAGCAGCCAAGACATTCAGGGTGGGGAGCTGTTTTTT
>TRBJ1-5|TRBV11-2|NA|NA
CASSLDLGDQPQHF
TGTGCCAGCAGCTTAGATCTAGGGGATCAGCCCCAGCATTTT
>TRBJ2-3|TRBV19|NA|TRBD2
CASTPPSGLGPADTQYF
TGTGCCAGTACCCCTCCATCGGGACTAGGGCCAGCAGATACGCAGTATTTT